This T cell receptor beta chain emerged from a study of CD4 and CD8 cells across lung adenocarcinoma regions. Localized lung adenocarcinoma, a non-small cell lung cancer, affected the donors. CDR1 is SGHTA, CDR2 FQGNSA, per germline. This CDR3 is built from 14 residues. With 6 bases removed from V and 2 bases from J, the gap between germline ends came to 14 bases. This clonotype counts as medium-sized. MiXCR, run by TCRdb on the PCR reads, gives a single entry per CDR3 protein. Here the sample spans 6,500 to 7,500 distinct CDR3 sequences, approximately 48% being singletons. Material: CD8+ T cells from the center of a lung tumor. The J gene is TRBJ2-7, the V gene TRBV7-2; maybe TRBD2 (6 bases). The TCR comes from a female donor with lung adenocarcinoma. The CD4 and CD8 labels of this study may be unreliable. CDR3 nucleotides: TGTGCCAGCAGTTTTGCGGGGCTAACCTACGAGCAGTACTTC. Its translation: CASSFAGLTYEQYF.